This T cell receptor (beta chain) was identified in a study of T cell clones after liver transplantation (dated by TCRdb to the late 2010s). Context from the whole study: The samples were obtained from ITN030ST, a randomized trial that attempted immunosuppression withdrawal within 2 years after liver transplantation. Donor-reactive T cell clones were identified using TCRbeta sequencing after a pre-transplant mixed lymphocyte reaction and were then followed in post-transplant blood. Third party-reactive TCRbeta sequences from pre-transplant MLRs were also identified as an antigen-independent comparator for donor-reactive sequences. Of the eight recipients, three were HCV-positive, while the remaining recipients had been transplanted for non-autoimmune, non-viral indications. No induction therapy was given to the subjects, and standard immunosuppression was administered until randomization at 12-24 months post-transplant. Tolerance was defined as complete withdrawal of immunosuppression for at least one year without a rise in liver enzymes beyond twice the upper limit of normal. Blood samples were taken pre-transplant, pre-randomization before withdrawal, and post-randomization after full withdrawal or failed withdrawal. The study cohort included 8 liver transplant recipients, of whom 3 were classified as tolerant and 5 as non-tolerant. Broader findings and caveats from the paper: Low numbers of available donor cells limited the measurable donor-reactive repertoire in a couple of subjects. Because no allograft tissue specimens were available, donor-reactive T cells may have migrated into the graft instead of being deleted. After accounting for repertoire turnover, donor-reactive detection was significantly reduced in 7 of 8 subjects for CD4 and 8 of 8 for CD8. The decline in donor-reactive sequences exceeded the decline in third party-reactive sequences, suggesting partial antigen-specific deletion that was unrelated to withdrawal success. In 5 of 8 subjects, circulating donor-reactive CD4 TCRbeta sequences decreased significantly after transplant, regardless of tolerance or HCV status. Conclusions were preliminary, limited by small, heterogeneous patient numbers and non-standardized post-transplant time points.

This clone has only a few counts. What this receptor recognizes is not known. Base qualities are missing; no much larger clone stands one base away. Thawed unstimulated PBMCs were stained for CD3, CD4 and CD8 and FACS-sorted into CD3+CD4+ and CD3+CD8+ populations. Randomization to immunosuppression withdrawal applied to every one of the 8 studied subjects. The Qiagen DNeasy Blood and Tissue Kit was used to isolate genomic DNA. CDR1 and CDR2 were assigned from the germline V gene as LGHNA and YSLEER. Trimming takes 3 bases from V and 8 bases from J, and the germline ends sit 7 bases apart. The CDR3, from cysteine to phenylalanine, totals 12 residues. The CDR3 DNA has 36 bases and is translated from base 1. High-throughput TCRbeta CDR3 sequencing of frozen genomic DNA was performed by immunoSEQ, with PCR amplification, mapping, bias correction and internal controls included. The authors' pipeline ran thus. Only productive rearrangements were retained, with each unique TCRbeta sequence defined by its CDR3 nucleotide sequence together with its V and J gene. For a sequence to be called donor-reactive, it needed a frequency of at least 0.01% and at least 5-fold expansion in CFSE-low cells compared with unstimulated pre-transplant cells. Minimum frequency thresholds were set for each subject based on the unstimulated sample with the lowest template count, ensuring at least 90% detection power. Jensen-Shannon divergence between the top 1000 TCRbeta sequences after and before transplant was used to measure repertoire turnover. Changes in detection of donor-reactive sequences were tested with two-sided Fisher's exact tests. Held by TCRdb, this immuneACCESS table contains in-frame sequences only and omits some clones. Under half of the omission traces to an unresolved V gene where checked; the cause of the rest is unknown. The V and J calls and clone size were taken over from that table, and D and trimming were inferred from the DNA. The sample profile shows 75,000 to 85,000 clones; less than 90% of them were found once. Of the sample, approximately 2.8% falls within the top ten clones.

The input for sequencing was CD4+ T cells from blood, taken at the 22-month timepoint. The chain is assembled from TRBV4-3 and TRBJ1-4; the D gene is possibly TRBD1, with 5 bases matching. This sequence was found in a human patient who received a liver transplant. It is possible that, after a transplant, some T cells come from the graft donor. The DNA sequence is TGCGCCAGCAGCCAGGGGGACGAAAAACTGTTTTTT. The translation is CASSQGDEKLFF.